This T cell receptor beta chain was identified during a study of blood T cells in healthy people across ages. It was with a sample-barcoded 5' primer and a J-beta primer mix that a second PCR of roughly 7 to 12 cycles was run. A tag from a template-switch adaptor with 12 random nucleotides marked each cDNA molecule. TCRdb called the 5' RACE reads again in MiXCR, with one record for every CDR3 protein. The sample includes 1.8 million or so distinct CDR3 sequences, approximately 40% of them seen just once. Study outcomes and limitations: While age rose, TCR beta diversity per million T cells dropped in a roughly linear way. With donor CMV status unknown, expanded clonotype changes were possibly confounded.

This clonotype was detected only a few times. Its antigen is still unknown. V was trimmed by 1 base and J by 8 bases, leaving 5 bases between them. The V gene's germline CDR1 is LGHDT and CDR2 YNNKEL (reference sequence). There are 12 residues in the CDR3. There were healthy Caucasian individuals from Russia, aged roughly 6 to 90, serving as donors. V gene TRBV3-1 combines with J gene TRBJ1-4; D unresolved. The source is a human donor in good health. The sequenced material came from blood. The CDR3 region has the DNA TGTGCCAGCAGCCAAGTCGTGGAAAAACTGTTTTTT. This gives the protein CASSQVVEKLFF.